Listed here are 9 T cell receptor beta chains from one sample, sequenced in a study of chemoradiotherapy in HPV16-positive cancers. The assay was immunoSEQ multiplex PCR, and TCRdb's table has in-frame clones only and misses some. The sample lists about 35,000 clones, around 92% seen once, with approximately 3.6% in the top ten. Sample: blood, taken from a patient who underwent chemoradiotherapy. These receptor sequences come from a human donor with HPV-associated anogenital cancer.

This clone was counted a single time. J is TRBJ1-4 and V is TRBV6-5, with TRBD1 matching over 9 bases. This CDR3 comprises 15 residues. V gave up 6 bases and J gave up 6 bases; unmatched junction bases: 8. The V gene's germline CDR1 is MNHEY and CDR2 SVGAGI. CDR3 amino acids: CASSFRDRAYEKLFF. DNA for the CDR3: TGTGCCAGCAGCTTCCGGGACAGGGCATATGAAAAACTGTTTTTT.

The rearrangement links TRBV27 to TRBJ1-5; unclear D gene. Trimming left V 8 bases short and J 4 bases short, with 12 bases between. The CDR3 contains 13 residues. The V gene's germline CDR1 is MNHEY and CDR2 SMNVEV (reference sequence). The CDR3 DNA is TGTGCCAGCGGGTGGGCAGTAAATCAGCCCCAGCATTTT. Translating it yields CASGWAVNQPQHF.

This clone was detected once. The chain recombines TRBV7-2 with TRBJ2-2, with D perhaps matching TRBD1 (5 bases). The V end was cut by 4 bases, the J end by 3 bases, with 12 bases between. The CDR3 covers 15 residues. Per germline, CDR1 SGHTA and CDR2 FQGNSA. The CDR3 region is CASSSGSGYTGELFF. In nucleotides, the CDR3 is TGTGCCAGCAGCTCAGGGTCCGGGTACACCGGGGAGCTGTTTTTT.

J is TRBJ2-1 and V is TRBV5-1, with D uncertain. The V and J ends lost 0 bases and 6 bases respectively, with 10 bases between them. Germline CDR1 is SGHRS and CDR2 is YFSETQ. The CDR3 consists of 14 residues. DNA for the CDR3: TGCGCCAGCAGCTTGGCTAGTTTGGGCAATGAGCAGTTCTTC. It yields the protein CASSLASLGNEQFF.

This chain uses TRBV9 with TRBJ1-2, with unresolved D. The germline gives CDR1 SGDLS, CDR2 YYNGEE. V was cut by 0 bases and J by 8 bases, with 17 bases left in between. This CDR3 spans 15 amino acids. This chain's CDR3 is CASSVATLSAGGYTF. CDR3 bases: TGTGCCAGCAGCGTAGCTACTCTCTCGGCGGGCGGCTACACCTTC. Complete variable domain (other parts from reference TRBV9 and TRBJ1-2): DSGVTQTPKHLITATGQRVTLRCSPRSGDLSVYWYQQSLDQGLQFLIQYYNGEERAKGNILERFSAQQFPDLHSELNLSSLELGDSALYFCASSVATLSAGGYTFGSGTRLTVV.

The V call is TRBV19, the J call TRBJ1-1; D remains unclear. Germline CDR1 LNHDA, CDR2 SQIVND (reference sequence). With 5 bases removed from V and 1 base from J, the gap between germline ends came to 2 bases. The CDR3 has 11 amino acids. The CDR3 region has the DNA TGTGCCAGTAGTCAGAACACTGAAGCTTTCTTT. This translates into CASSQNTEAFF.

The genes are TRBV7-9 and TRBJ1-1, with D unresolved. V lost 5 bases to trimming and J lost 3 bases, with 4 bases between them. The CDR3 contains 11 residues. Germline CDR1 is SEHNR and CDR2 is FQNEAQ (reference sequence). The CDR3 region is CASSADTEAFF. The CDR3 region has the DNA TGTGCCAGCAGCGCCGACACTGAAGCTTTCTTT.

This chain uses TRBV5-1 with TRBJ1-2, with a tentative D call TRBD1 (6 bases). Germline CDR1 SGHRS, CDR2 YFSETQ. V was clipped by 0 bases and J by 5 bases, with 11 bases between them. The CDR3 spans 14 residues. The CDR3 DNA follows: TGCGCCAGCAGCTTGGAGCAGGGGAGTTATGGCTACACCTTC. It specifies CASSLEQGSYGYTF.

The genes are TRBV2 and TRBJ2-2; 7 bases are shared with TRBD1. CDR1 and CDR2 from the germline V gene are SNHLY and FYNNEI. The CDR3 is 15 residues long. The V gene end was trimmed by 4 bases and the J gene end by 3 bases; junction bases not matched to a gene: 5. CDR3 DNA sequence: TGTGCCAGCAGTGGGGACAGACTCTACACCGGGGAGCTGTTTTTT. Protein sequence: CASSGDRLYTGELFF.